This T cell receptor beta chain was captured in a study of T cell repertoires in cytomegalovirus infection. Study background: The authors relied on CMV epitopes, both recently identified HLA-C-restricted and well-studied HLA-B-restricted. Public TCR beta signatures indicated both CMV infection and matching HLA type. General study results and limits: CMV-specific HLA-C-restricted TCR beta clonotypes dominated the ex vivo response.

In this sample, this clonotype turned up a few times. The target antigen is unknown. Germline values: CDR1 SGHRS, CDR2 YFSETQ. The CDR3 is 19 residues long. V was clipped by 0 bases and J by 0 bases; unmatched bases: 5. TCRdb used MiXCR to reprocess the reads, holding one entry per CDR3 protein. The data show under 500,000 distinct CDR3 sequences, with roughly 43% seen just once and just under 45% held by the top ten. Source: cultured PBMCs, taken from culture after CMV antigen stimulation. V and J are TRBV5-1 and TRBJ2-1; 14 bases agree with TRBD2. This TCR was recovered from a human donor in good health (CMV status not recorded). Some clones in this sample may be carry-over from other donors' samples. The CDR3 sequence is CASSLAGTSGSISYNEQFF. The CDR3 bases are TGCGCCAGCAGCTTGGCAGGGACTAGCGGGAGTATCTCCTACAATGAGCAGTTCTTC.